This T cell receptor beta chain comes out of a study of blood T cell repertoires in COVID-19. Using immunoSEQ multiplex PCR, the repertoire was profiled, and TCRdb retains in-frame clones only, with some absent. Seen here are a few hundred thousand clones, about nine tenths observed once, and the top ten hold roughly 2.1%. Germline loops: CDR1 GTSNPN, CDR2 SVGIG (reference sequence). The CDR3 loop spans 16 amino acids. Trimming stripped 0 bases from V and 5 bases from J, with 14 bases between. The sequencing input was peripheral blood. The gene calls are TRBV30 and TRBJ1-6; D uncertain. The TCR was taken from a man between 45 and 60 years old with acute or convalescent COVID-19. The CDR3 here is CAWSVLGRQNNSPLHF. The DNA of the CDR3 is TGTGCCTGGAGTGTACTTGGGAGACAAAATAATTCACCCCTCCACTTT.